One TCR beta chain is described in this entry. Method: immunoSEQ multiplex PCR; TCRdb's copy keeps in-frame clones and lacks some. The repertoire holds about 130,000 clones, with 90% as singletons. This sample is drawn from a study of T cell responses to AZD1222 COVID-19 vaccine. The sample was peripheral blood, taken on day 0 of MenACWY control vaccination. The clonotype was recovered from an adult in good health.

CDR3 coding DNA: TGTGCCACCAGTGATCCCGGGACAGGGGGCGGCTACACCTTC. This gives the protein CATSDPGTGGGYTF. The rearrangement links TRBV24-1 to TRBJ1-2, with 12 bases matching TRBD1. Germline V gene lookup returns CDR1 KGHDR and CDR2 SFDVKD. The CDR3 spans 14 residues. The junction had 3 bases not matched to a gene; V was cut back by 3 bases and J by 8 bases.